The present TCR beta chain was sequenced within a study of Ad26.COV2.S vaccination and SARS-CoV-2 variants. Study-wide results and caveats: People who got the vaccine had more spike-specific TCR breadth than people who got placebo.

The germline gives CDR1 MNHEY, CDR2 SMNVEV (reference sequence). This CDR3 is built from 15 residues. The ends were cut back, 6 bases at V and 1 base at J, with 15 bases in the middle. This clone was found a few times. Its antigen is unidentified. Described treatment: 15 to 20 received Ad26.COV2.S at low or high dose, single or two shots; several received placebo; per-sample allocation not given. Repertoires come from day 63 after the first vaccine or placebo injection. The method was immunoSEQ multiplex PCR; TCRdb's version includes in-frame clones alone and lacks a portion of them. The repertoire consists of about 420,000 clones, with more than 75% occurring once and the leading ten covering about 4%.

V is TRBV27 and J is TRBJ1-2; D is unclear. The clonotype comes from a person aged 18-65 years who received the Ad26.COV2.S COVID-19 vaccine or a placebo. Sequencing was performed on peripheral blood, taken in a trial of Ad26.COV2.S vaccine versus placebo. The CDR3 DNA follows: TGTGCCAGCAGGTTGGCCGGCGGAGATAACTATGGCTACACCTTC. As protein: CASRLAGGDNYGYTF.